This T cell receptor (beta chain) was observed in a study of T-cell reconstitution after alpha-beta-depleted transplantation in children. Study-level points and caveats: When one year had passed after transplant, most T-cell counts and diversity came from newly produced T cells. High day-60 TCRbeta diversity in some patients came from surviving recipient T cells and thymic progenitors. The study reportedly traced alpha-beta T cells about two months after transplant to several hundred expanded graft clones.

Preparation of the TCRbeta library used unique molecular identifiers. TCRdb processed the PCR reads anew with MiXCR; each CDR3 protein has one entry. The data show hundreds of thousands of distinct CDR3 sequences, around 16% seen once. About this clonotype itself: Its antigen is not identified. A much larger clone sits a single nucleotide away, making a read error possible. The conserved phenylalanine or tryptophan is not found at the CDR3 terminus, so this likely reflects a read error.

CDR1 is SGHRS and CDR2 is YFSETQ in the germline V gene. The CDR3 is 13 residues long. V lost 0 bases and J 5 bases, leaving 8 bases between the germline ends. The V and J genes are TRBV5-1 and TRBJ1-1; no clear D gene. Sequencing used PBMCs, mostly from graft donor cells, obtained 360 days after TCRalphabeta/CD19-depleted stem cell transplant. This receptor was identified in a male patient aged 2 to 9 who had a stem cell transplant for acute lymphoblastic leukemia, so the T cells may come from the graft donor. DNA of the CDR3: TGCGCCAGCAGCTTGGCCATAGGGACTGAAGCTTTCTCT. As protein: CASSLAIGTEAFS.